This entry lists 25 T cell receptor beta chains sequenced from one sample in a study of beta chain features in type 1 diabetes. Since all of the isolated RNA was reverse transcribed, expressed TCRB transcripts were what got sequenced. Assay: immunoSEQ multiplex PCR; the TCRdb copy retains only in-frame clones and omits some. This sample yields 600,000 to 700,000 clones, of which under 15% are seen a single time; approximately 0.022% belongs to the top ten. Their cognate antigens are unknown. Study outcomes and limitations: For Type 1 diabetes patients, all four CD4+ subsets carried TCRB CDR3s that were moderately but significantly shorter.

The sample taken for sequencing was naive CD4+ T cells from blood. Receptor source: a man aged 18 to 29 with type 1 diabetes.

J is TRBJ2-4 and V is TRBV27; 11 bases match TRBD2. V shed 4 bases and J 4 bases; nucleotides not matched to a gene: 6. Germline V gives CDR1 MNHEY, CDR2 SMNVEV (reference sequence). CDR3 length equals 16 residues. Here the CDR3 reads CASSSGLADLKNIQYF. The CDR3 nucleotides read TGTGCCAGCAGTTCGGGACTAGCGGATCTTAAAAACATTCAGTACTTC.

This clone was observed a handful of times. The V and J genes are TRBV6-4 and TRBJ2-3, with TRBD1 matching over 9 bases. Unmatched junction bases numbered 5, after V lost 5 bases and J lost 5 bases. This CDR3 has 14 residues. CDR1 is MRHNA, CDR2 SNTAGT, per germline. CDR3 bases: TGTGCCAGCAGTCAACAGGGGGCAGAAGATACGCAGTATTTT. Protein sequence: CASSQQGAEDTQYF.

This clone was picked up a small number of times. The chain couples TRBV7-2 to TRBJ2-3; 12 nucleotides agree with TRBD2. The trim removed 5 bases at V and 6 bases at J, leaving 6 bases unmatched. The germline CDR1 and CDR2 sequences are SGHTA and FQGNSA. The CDR3 totals 15 residues. CDR3 nucleotide sequence: TGTGCCAGCAGCCCTAGACTAGCGGGGGCTGATACGCAGTATTTT. It yields the protein CASSPRLAGADTQYF.

Only a few counts were recorded for this clone. The V and J genes are TRBV28 and TRBJ2-1; D gene ambiguous. Germline assignment: CDR1 MDHEN and CDR2 SYDVKM. V gave up 4 bases and J gave up 7 bases, with 14 bases separating them. This CDR3 region has 14 residues. This CDR3 is CASSSTLRRNEQFF. The DNA for the CDR3 is TGTGCCAGCAGTTCAACCCTACGAAGGAATGAGCAGTTCTTC.

This chain links TRBV27 with TRBJ2-4; D is unclear. Germline V lookup: CDR1 MNHEY, CDR2 SMNVEV (reference sequence). V lost 0 bases to trimming and J lost 8 bases, with 11 bases between them. The CDR3 length is 14 residues. The CDR3 DNA is TGTGCCAGCAGTTTATCGTCTGGGTCCGACATTCAGTACTTC. This encodes CASSLSSGSDIQYF.

CDR3 bases: TGTGCCATCAGCGGACAGGGGCCCTATGGCTACACCTTC. Encoded protein: CAISGQGPYGYTF. The genes are TRBV10-3 and TRBJ1-2; TRBD1 matches at 9 bases. Germline assignment: CDR1 ENHRY and CDR2 SYGVKD. The V gene end was trimmed by 6 bases and the J gene end by 4 bases; junction bases not matched to a gene: 3. The CDR3 spans 13 residues.

This chain joins TRBV5-6 and TRBJ1-2; D is unresolved. The V end lost 0 bases, the J end lost 8 bases, and 8 bases lay between the germline ends. This CDR3 comprises 12 residues. Germline CDR1 reads SGHDT; CDR2 reads YYEEEE. CDR3 in amino acids: CASSLGPSGYTF. Written as DNA, the CDR3 is TGTGCCAGCAGCTTGGGTCCTAGCGGCTACACCTTC.

This clone has more than one count but fewer than ten. The rearrangement links TRBV28 to TRBJ2-5, with 9 bases identical to TRBD1. CDR1 is MDHEN and CDR2 is SYDVKM in the germline V gene. CDR3 length: 13 residues. Trimming removed 6 bases from V and 5 bases from J; junction bases left unmatched: 4. This CDR3 is CASRTGGLETQYF. The CDR3 DNA follows: TGTGCCAGCAGAACAGGGGGCTTGGAGACCCAGTACTTC.

This clone was observed a few times. The rearrangement joins TRBV6-1 to TRBJ2-3, with D uncertain. The V end lost 0 bases, the J end lost 2 bases, and 3 bases lay between the germline ends. The CDR3 runs 13 residues. Germline CDR1 is MNHNS and CDR2 is SASEGT. Written as DNA, the CDR3 is TGTGCCAGCAGTGAAGCGCACACAGATACGCAGTATTTT. Amino acids: CASSEAHTDTQYF.

In its sample, this clone was seen a few times. The gene calls are TRBV29-1 and TRBJ1-2; D remains unclear. The V and J ends lost 3 bases and 8 bases respectively, with 16 bases between them. CDR3 length: 13 amino acids. The V gene's germline CDR1 is SQVTM and CDR2 ANQGSEA. In nucleotides, the CDR3 is TGCAGCGTTGAGTTAACCCATCCTGAGGGCTACACCTTC. Translated, it gives CSVELTHPEGYTF.

The table lists this clone with a count of one. This chain connects TRBV7-8 to TRBJ2-6; tentatively, D is TRBD1 (5 bases). The CDR3 has 15 residues. Germline V gene data show CDR1 as SGHVS and CDR2 as FQNEAQ. V lost 4 bases to trimming and J lost 0 bases, with 7 bases between them. DNA of the CDR3: TGTGCCAGCAGCTCAGGGTACTCTGGGGCCAACGTCCTGACTTTC. This gives the protein CASSSGYSGANVLTF.

This clone was seen only a few times. J is TRBJ2-2 and V is TRBV11-2; no firm D call. The germline V gene encodes CDR1 SGHAT and CDR2 FQNNGV. The V and J ends lost 5 bases and 5 bases respectively, with 6 bases between them. The CDR3 totals 12 residues. The CDR3 sequence: CASSLRTGELFF. The CDR3 DNA follows: TGTGCCAGCAGCCTTCGGACCGGGGAGCTGTTTTTT.

This clone was recorded a few times. The gene calls are TRBV28 and TRBJ1-2; D gene ambiguous. CDR1 MDHEN and CDR2 SYDVKM come from the germline V gene. The V gene lost 3 bases and the J gene lost 5 bases, with 7 bases spanning the gap. This CDR3 region has 12 residues. The CDR3 sequence is CASSLPGYGYTF. For the CDR3, the DNA is TGTGCCAGCAGTTTGCCGGGATATGGCTACACCTTC.

This clone has more than one count but fewer than ten. V gene TRBV30 combines with J gene TRBJ1-2, with no clear D. This CDR3 region has 12 residues. Germline V CDR1 and CDR2: GTSNPN, SVGIG (reference sequence). The ends were cut back, 2 bases at V and 8 bases at J, with 12 bases in the middle. CDR3 in DNA: TGTGCCTGGAGTTCGTCCATAGGGGGCTACACCTTC. Protein product: CAWSSSIGGYTF.

This chain connects TRBV7-2 to TRBJ1-5, with no clear D. Germline V gene lookup returns CDR1 SGHTA and CDR2 FQGNSA. Trimming cost V 1 base and J 3 bases, with 10 bases left between them. The CDR3 contains 15 residues. CDR3 nucleotide sequence: TGTGCCAGCAGCTTAGAGCCAGGTCTCAATCAGCCCCAGCATTTT. Its protein is CASSLEPGLNQPQHF.

The V call is TRBV19, the J call TRBJ2-4; either TRBD1 or TRBD2 may supply D (6 bases each). Germline V lookup: CDR1 LNHDA, CDR2 SQIVND (reference sequence). This CDR3 comprises 12 residues. V lost 4 bases to trimming and J lost 11 bases, with 12 bases between them. As DNA, the CDR3 is TGTGCCAGTAGTACGACGGGGGCGTTTCAGTACTTC. As protein: CASSTTGAFQYF.

The chain's CDR3 is CASSTQGPGETQYF. For the CDR3, the DNA is TGTGCCAGCAGCACCCAGGGGCCCGGAGAGACCCAGTACTTC. The chain employs TRBV9 and TRBJ2-5, with D perhaps TRBD1 (6 bases). CDR1 and CDR2 (germline): SGDLS, YYNGEE. V shed 4 bases and J shed 4 bases, with 14 bases lying between them. CDR3 length: 14 residues. Full variable domain (missing parts from reference TRBV9 and TRBJ2-5): DSGVTQTPKHLITATGQRVTLRCSPRSGDLSVYWYQQSLDQGLQFLIQYYNGEERAKGNILERFSAQQFPDLHSELNLSSLELGDSALYFCASSTQGPGETQYFGPGTRLLVL.

The rearrangement uses TRBV11-1 and TRBJ2-1; D is ambiguous. CDR1 is SGHAT and CDR2 is FQDESV in the germline V gene (reference sequence). The length of the CDR3 is 15 residues. Trimming pared 3 bases from V and 2 bases from J, leaving 11 bases between. The CDR3 sequence: CASSFSGYPYNEQFF. As DNA, the CDR3 is TGTGCCAGCAGCTTTAGTGGCTATCCCTACAATGAGCAGTTCTTC.

The chain joins TRBV5-1 to TRBJ1-3; tentatively, D is TRBD1 (5 bases). Germline loops: CDR1 SGHRS, CDR2 YFSETQ. The CDR3 extends over 14 amino acids. V dropped 5 bases and J dropped 3 bases, with 12 bases sitting between them. The CDR3 sequence: CASSPGTDGNTIYF. CDR3 bases: TGCGCCAGCAGTCCTGGGACCGATGGAAACACCATATATTTT.

The V and J genes are TRBV28 and TRBJ2-7, with D perhaps assigned TRBD1 or TRBD2 (6 bases each). In germline, CDR1 is MDHEN, CDR2 SYDVKM. V shed 3 bases and J shed 3 bases, with 15 bases lying between them. The CDR3 length is 15 residues. The CDR3 DNA follows: TGTGCCAGCAGTTTTTCACCAGGGGAGGTCTACGAGCAGTACTTC. The encoded protein is CASSFSPGEVYEQYF.

This clone was found a few times. The gene calls are TRBV5-1 and TRBJ2-1; 8 bases line up with TRBD1. The CDR3 contains 15 residues. With V trimmed by 3 bases and J by 3 bases, 5 bases remained unmatched. From germline, CDR1 is SGHRS and CDR2 YFSETQ. For the CDR3, the DNA is TGCGCCAGCAGCTCAGGACAGGGCTTCTACAATGAGCAGTTCTTC. Its protein is CASSSGQGFYNEQFF.

This chain links TRBV6-1 with TRBJ2-7; possibly TRBD2 for D (5 bases). V was shortened by 7 bases and J by 7 bases, with 23 bases between the two germline ends. CDR3 length: 15 amino acids. In germline, CDR1 is MNHNS, CDR2 SASEGT. In DNA, the CDR3 is TGTGCCAGCACCCGAAGCGGCTATACTGCCGGTGAGCAGTACTTC. Translating it yields CASTRSGYTAGEQYF.

The chain links TRBV7-9 to TRBJ1-2; unclear D gene. The germline CDR1 and CDR2 sequences are SEHNR and FQNEAQ (reference sequence). The CDR3 is made up of 17 amino acids. V lost 5 bases and J 4 bases, leaving 23 bases between the germline ends. The CDR3 sequence: CASSPRILHVYPYGYTF. The CDR3 DNA is TGTGCCAGCAGCCCCCGTATCCTGCATGTATACCCCTATGGCTACACCTTC.

This clone was seen only a few times. This chain joins TRBV29-1 and TRBJ1-5; 10 nucleotides match TRBD1. The germline CDR1 and CDR2 sequences are SQVTM and ANQGSEA. V dropped 7 bases and J dropped 2; count of bases not matched to a gene: 14. The CDR3 consists of 17 residues. In DNA, the CDR3 is TGCAGCGCCTATACCGGGACAGGGGTAGATGGCAATCAGCCCCAGCATTTT. Translation gives CSAYTGTGVDGNQPQHF.

This clone was observed a few times. This chain connects TRBV2 to TRBJ2-7, with unresolved D. Trimming took 6 bases from V and 6 from J, leaving 15 bases between them. Germline V gives CDR1 SNHLY, CDR2 FYNNEI. The CDR3 sequence is 13 residues long. The CDR3 nucleotides are TGTGCCAGCAGCCCGGACGGAAACATCGAGCAGTACTTC. Its protein product is CASSPDGNIEQYF.